This is a list of T cell receptor beta chains from one sample in a study of PD-L1 blockade in urothelial cancer. TCRdb keeps only in-frame clones here, not all; method: immunoSEQ multiplex PCR. This table holds about 37,000 clones, 75% to 90% found once. The sample consisted of PBMCs, taken around atezolizumab (anti-PD-L1) treatment. The source of these receptors is a man aged 60-69 years with urothelial cancer. The conserved cysteine and the conserved F or W are not part of the CDR3 here. Fields, in order: CDR3 protein, J gene, V gene.

CDR3 protein: ASKRRGQGAKEETQY; J gene: TRBJ2-5; V gene: TRBV2
CDR3 protein: ASSPGRDQPQH; J gene: TRBJ1-5; V gene: TRBV11-1
CDR3 protein: ATSRDVGGDGYT; J gene: TRBJ1-2; V gene: TRBV15
CDR3 protein: ASSFRTGTYEQY; J gene: TRBJ2-7; V gene: TRBV7-2
CDR3 protein: ASSSNWATLDDTQY; J gene: TRBJ2-3; V gene: TRBV7-9
CDR3 protein: ASSAGQSTLYGYT; J gene: TRBJ1-2; V gene: TRBV5-1
CDR3 protein: ASSPRQGSREPQH; J gene: TRBJ1-5; V gene: TRBV18
CDR3 protein: ASSRGQLGNEQF; J gene: TRBJ2-1; V gene: TRBV7-3
CDR3 protein: ASSPGLAGTGNTQY; J gene: TRBJ2-3; V gene: TRBV4-3
CDR3 protein: ASSLYIRDEQY; J gene: TRBJ2-7; V gene: TRBV6-5
CDR3 protein: ASSSGQAYNSPLH; J gene: TRBJ1-6; V gene: TRBV5-8
CDR3 protein: ASSRQGDYSYEQY; J gene: TRBJ2-7; V gene: TRBV4-1
CDR3 protein: AWSPIGNLDTEAF; J gene: TRBJ1-1; V gene: TRBV30
CDR3 protein: ASAGEIREKLF; J gene: TRBJ1-4; V gene: TRBV19
CDR3 protein: ATSSQGLGETQY; J gene: TRBJ2-5; V gene: TRBV15
CDR3 protein: ASKGGGLIEKLF; J gene: TRBJ1-4; V gene: TRBV28
CDR3 protein: AWSVPTGGNEKLF; J gene: TRBJ1-4; V gene: TRBV30
CDR3 protein: ASSLKRFGDSYEQY; J gene: TRBJ2-7; V gene: TRBV5-6
CDR3 protein: ASSFGQTYEQY; J gene: TRBJ2-7; V gene: TRBV11-2
CDR3 protein: ASSSLAGGPGEQY; J gene: TRBJ2-7; V gene: TRBV7-6
CDR3 protein: ASSTTFSGNTIY; J gene: TRBJ1-3; V gene: TRBV19
CDR3 protein: ASSMGQGAYGYT; J gene: TRBJ1-2; V gene: TRBV28
CDR3 protein: ASSAMRNGETQY; J gene: TRBJ2-5; V gene: TRBV5-4
CDR3 protein: ATSVSSGFYEQY; J gene: TRBJ2-7; V gene: TRBV15
CDR3 protein: ASSRGTSVLYEQY; J gene: TRBJ2-7; V gene: TRBV7-3
CDR3 protein: ASSLRQGESTEAF; J gene: TRBJ1-1; V gene: TRBV13
CDR3 protein: ASSFPGQGAYVEQY; J gene: TRBJ2-7; V gene: TRBV7-8
CDR3 protein: SVETGAQETQY; J gene: TRBJ2-5; V gene: TRBV29-1
CDR3 protein: ASSLNSDSTYEQY; J gene: TRBJ2-7; V gene: TRBV7-8
CDR3 protein: ASSQAQGETQY; J gene: TRBJ2-5; V gene: TRBV9
CDR3 protein: ASSVAPTGATGELF; J gene: TRBJ2-2; V gene: TRBV9
CDR3 protein: ASSLTPSGRGSGELF; J gene: TRBJ2-2; V gene: TRBV7-6
CDR3 protein: SGTVLNTEAF; J gene: TRBJ1-1; V gene: TRBV29-1
CDR3 protein: ASSAGQGRGSYNSPLH; J gene: TRBJ1-6; V gene: TRBV9
CDR3 protein: ASSSGRQGADIQY; J gene: TRBJ2-4; V gene: TRBV7-9
CDR3 protein: ASSLAGTSGRTTYNEQF; J gene: TRBJ2-1; V gene: TRBV5-1
CDR3 protein: ASSQKGQLTDTQY; J gene: TRBJ2-3; V gene: TRBV14
CDR3 protein: AWSEPGQGAMGAF; J gene: TRBJ1-1; V gene: TRBV30
CDR3 protein: ASRELAGGTDTQY; J gene: TRBJ2-3; V gene: TRBV6-5
CDR3 protein: ATRQGNNQPQH; J gene: TRBJ1-5; V gene: TRBV15
CDR3 protein: ASSEGLAGVSEQY; J gene: TRBJ2-7; V gene: TRBV2
CDR3 protein: ASSSSDRIQETQY; J gene: TRBJ2-5; V gene: TRBV19
CDR3 protein: ASSTGQGEKGTGELF; J gene: TRBJ2-2; V gene: TRBV28
CDR3 protein: ASSESPFEAKKETQY; J gene: TRBJ2-5; V gene: TRBV10-1
CDR3 protein: ATSRDVTGSEKLF; J gene: TRBJ1-4; V gene: TRBV15
CDR3 protein: ASSPSRDRDAEAF; J gene: TRBJ1-1; V gene: TRBV18
CDR3 protein: ASSRTGKTEAF; J gene: TRBJ1-1; V gene: TRBV10-1
CDR3 protein: ASSHYAPGQGSYNSPLH; J gene: TRBJ1-6; V gene: TRBV18
CDR3 protein: ASNDRDKLAAF; J gene: TRBJ1-1; V gene: TRBV19
CDR3 protein: ASSLDPSGPSYEQY; J gene: TRBJ2-7; V gene: TRBV7-2
CDR3 protein: ASSQSGTGIGETQY; J gene: TRBJ2-5; V gene: TRBV5-6
CDR3 protein: ATRRGLLREQF; J gene: TRBJ2-1; V gene: TRBV6-5
CDR3 protein: ASSPDVYLRGH; J gene: TRBJ1-1; V gene: TRBV7-6
CDR3 protein: ASSVGLFGELF; J gene: TRBJ2-2; V gene: TRBV9
CDR3 protein: ASSLVAGGPYEQY; J gene: TRBJ2-7; V gene: TRBV11-2
CDR3 protein: ASSKDRHTDTQY; J gene: TRBJ2-3; V gene: TRBV7-3
CDR3 protein: AISEGTSGIGYEQY; J gene: TRBJ2-7; V gene: TRBV10-3
CDR3 protein: ASSQGNNSPLH; J gene: TRBJ1-6; V gene: TRBV28
CDR3 protein: ATLEQGHTEAF; J gene: TRBJ1-1; V gene: TRBV27